One TCR beta chain is described in this entry. The antigen remains unidentified. The CDR3 has 13 residues. V lost 8 bases and J lost 4, with 9 bases in between. Germline CDR1 reads SGHDN; CDR2 reads FVKESK. Assay: immunoSEQ multiplex PCR; the TCRdb copy retains only in-frame clones and omits some. The table has 190,000 or so clones, 75% to 85% seen once; the top ten hold 13%. The data originate from a study of cytomegalovirus exposure and HLA in healthy donors. The study, taken as a whole, reports: Cytomegalovirus-associated status was assigned to roughly 160 TCR beta chains.

This sequence joins TRBV14 and TRBJ2-6; D gene uncertain. This clonotype was obtained from a woman in her 30s in good health and CMV-seropositive. Material for sequencing was PBMCs. CDR3 loop: CASCLRGANVLTF. DNA for the CDR3: TGTGCCAGCTGCCTGCGGGGGGCCAACGTCCTGACTTTC.